These 28 T cell receptor beta chains came from one sample sequenced in a study of CD8+ T cells in alopecia areata. The sequencing template was cDNA reverse transcribed from extracted RNA. Profiling relied on immunoSEQ multiplex PCR, and the TCRdb table lists in-frame clones only, not all of them. The data contain 200,000 or so clones, 57% of them singletons. The sequenced sample was CD4+ T cells sorted from blood, obtained at week 0. These receptors all come from a human donor with alopecia areata.

The chain couples TRBV5-1 to TRBJ1-1, with D possibly being TRBD1 (6 bases). Germline V gene data show CDR1 as SGHRS and CDR2 as YFSETQ. V was trimmed by 4 bases and J by 0 bases, leaving 10 bases between them. This CDR3 region has 14 residues. CDR3 in DNA: TGCGCCAGCAGCGAGGGACACCTGAACACTGAAGCTTTCTTT. Translation gives CASSEGHLNTEAFF.

The chain recombines TRBV5-1 with TRBJ2-3; TRBD1 might be the D (6 bases). The CDR3 extends over 14 amino acids. Trimming removed 4 bases at V and 2 bases at J, with 11 bases between. Germline V lookup: CDR1 SGHRS, CDR2 YFSETQ. This CDR3 is CASSTRTVTDTQYF. As DNA, the CDR3 is TGCGCCAGCAGCACCCGGACAGTCACAGATACGCAGTATTTT.

In DNA, the CDR3 is TGTGCCAGCAGTTCCGGACAGGCCTGGGGCTACACCTTC. Its protein product is CASSSGQAWGYTF. J is TRBJ1-2 and V is TRBV5-6, with TRBD1 matching over 7 bases. With 5 bases clipped from V and 8 bases from J, the junction kept 9 bases outside the gene matches. Per the germline V gene, CDR1 is SGHDT and CDR2 is YYEEEE. This CDR3 has 13 amino acids.

As to this clone: Other DNA sequences in the same sample also yield this CDR3. DNA for the CDR3: TGCAGCGTTGAAGGGCAGGGAAACACTGAAGCTTTCTTT. Translation gives CSVEGQGNTEAFF. The chain combines TRBV29-1 with TRBJ1-1; TRBD1 is a possible D gene (5 bases). Deletions cut 1 base from V and 2 bases from J, with 8 bases between. Germline lookup yields CDR1 SQVTM and CDR2 ANQGSEA. CDR3 length: 13 residues.

This sequence joins TRBV7-2 and TRBJ2-7; D unclear. Deletions cut 3 bases from V and 2 bases from J, with 11 bases between. CDR3 length equals 14 residues. Germline V gives CDR1 SGHTA, CDR2 FQGNSA. Here the CDR3 reads CASSFLTGTYEQYF. CDR3 sequence (DNA): TGTGCCAGCAGCTTTTTGACCGGAACCTACGAGCAGTACTTC.

The sample holds a few counts of this clone. The chain uses TRBV5-4 and TRBJ2-5; 7 bases align to TRBD2. Germline loops: CDR1 SGHNT, CDR2 YYREEE (reference sequence). The ends lost 2 bases at V and 5 bases at J; junction bases unmatched: 9. CDR3 size: 15 residues. The CDR3 coding sequence is TGTGCCAGCAGCTTCCCGGCCGGGGGGAGGGAGACCCAGTACTTC. Its protein is CASSFPAGGRETQYF.

This clone was found a few times. The rearrangement joins TRBV11-2 to TRBJ1-1, with 8 nucleotides matching TRBD1. The trim removed 6 bases at V and 3 bases at J, leaving 15 bases unmatched. The germline V gene has CDR1 SGHAT and CDR2 FQNNGV. The CDR3 loop spans 17 amino acids. The CDR3 nucleotides are TGTGCCAGCAGACCCCTCCGGGACAGGACCGGCCACACTGAAGCTTTCTTT. Translating gives CASRPLRDRTGHTEAFF.

The genes are TRBV2 and TRBJ2-1; D call uncertain. V gave up 8 bases and J gave up 2 bases, with 16 bases separating them. The CDR3 is 15 amino acids. CDR1 is SNHLY and CDR2 is FYNNEI in the germline V gene. CDR3 sequence reads: CASHQHPLPYNEQFF. CDR3 sequence (DNA): TGTGCCAGCCATCAGCACCCTCTTCCCTACAATGAGCAGTTCTTC.

This clone was counted a single time. J is TRBJ2-1 and V is TRBV9; TRBD2 matches at 8 bases. From germline, CDR1 is SGDLS and CDR2 YYNGEE. CDR3 length: 15 residues. J lost 4 bases, V lost 2 bases, and 5 bases had no gene match. The CDR3 is CASSVTGTRYNEQFF. The CDR3 DNA is TGTGCCAGCAGCGTCACCGGGACTAGGTACAATGAGCAGTTCTTC.

This clone appeared a single time. V gene TRBV29-1 combines with J gene TRBJ2-7, with TRBD1 matching over 7 bases. V lost 4 bases to trimming and J lost 0 bases; unmatched junction nucleotides: 6. The CDR3 is 14 residues long. CDR1 and CDR2 (germline): SQVTM, ANQGSEA. CDR3 nucleotides: TGCAGCGTTGCAAAACAGGGGCCCTCCTACGAGCAGTACTTC. This codes for CSVAKQGPSYEQYF.

The chain carries TRBV9 and TRBJ2-5, with 10 bases lining up with TRBD1. The CDR3 loop spans 14 amino acids. J gave up 2 bases and V 4 bases, and 2 bases lay outside the gene matches. Germline V gene sequence: CDR1 SGDLS, CDR2 YYNGEE. The CDR3 sequence is CASSLDRGQETQYF. The CDR3 DNA reads TGTGCCAGCAGCCTGGACAGGGGGCAAGAGACCCAGTACTTC.

This chain uses TRBV7-9 with TRBJ2-7; 7 nucleotides line up with TRBD2. CDR1 and CDR2 (germline): SEHNR, FQNEAQ (reference sequence). The CDR3 consists of 16 residues. Trimming took 5 bases from V and 3 from J; bases not matched to a gene: 13. The chain's CDR3 is CASSTHTPLADYEQYF. CDR3 DNA sequence: TGTGCCAGCAGCACCCATACCCCGCTAGCGGACTACGAGCAGTACTTC.

The V gene is TRBV4-1, the J gene TRBJ2-2; a possible D gene is TRBD2 (5 bases). Trimming removed 0 bases at V and 8 bases at J, with 7 bases between. CDR3 size: 13 residues. In germline, CDR1 is MGHRA, CDR2 YSYEKL. CDR3 loop: CASSQDWEGELFF. CDR3 coding DNA: TGCGCCAGCAGCCAAGATTGGGAGGGGGAGCTGTTTTTT.

This sequence joins TRBV11-2 and TRBJ2-7; D is ambiguous. From germline, CDR1 is SGHAT and CDR2 FQNNGV. V lost 3 bases to trimming and J lost 2 bases, with 14 bases between them. The CDR3 extends over 15 amino acids. In nucleotides, the CDR3 is TGTGCCAGCAGCTTTTCGACCACGGCCCCCTACGAGCAGTACTTC. This sequence encodes CASSFSTTAPYEQYF.

This clone turned up a few times. The chain is built from TRBV5-4 and TRBJ2-5; tentative D call: TRBD2 (6 bases). CDR1 SGHNT and CDR2 YYREEE come from the germline V gene (reference sequence). V was shortened by 4 bases and J by 5 bases, with 12 bases between the two germline ends. This CDR3 spans 13 amino acids. The CDR3 coding sequence is TGTGCCAGCAGCGGACTAACAACGGAGACCCAGTACTTC. It is translated as CASSGLTTETQYF. Using reference TRBV5-4 and TRBJ2-5 for the parts outside the CDR3, the full variable domain is ETGVTQSPTHLIKTRGQQVTLRCSSQSGHNTVSWYQQALGQGPQFIFQYYREEENGRGNFPPRFSGLQFPNYSSELNVNALELDDSALYLCASSGLTTETQYFGPGTRLLVL.

This clone has a handful of counts. The CDR3 DNA follows: TGCGCCAGCAGCCCTCGACGTTTGTGGGGGAGGGCCGAAAGGGGGAATGAGCAGTTCTTC. Protein: CASSPRRLWGRAERGNEQFF. The chain links TRBV4-1 to TRBJ2-1, with D possibly being TRBD2 (7 bases). There are 20 residues in the CDR3. Germline V gene data show CDR1 as MGHRA and CDR2 as YSYEKL. V gave up 4 bases and J gave up 7 bases, with 32 bases separating them.

The chain joins TRBV7-2 to TRBJ2-7; D perhaps matches TRBD2 (5 bases). The CDR3 consists of 17 residues. Germline CDR1 and CDR2: SGHTA and FQGNSA. The ends were cut back, 8 bases at V and 2 bases at J, with 25 bases in the middle. CDR3 DNA sequence: TGTGCCAGCCAACCGAGCCAAAAACGGGGAGTAACCTACGAGCAGTACTTC. This translates into CASQPSQKRGVTYEQYF.

The chain uses TRBV7-8 and TRBJ1-5; no clear D gene. Between the trimmed V and J ends, which lost 1 base and 3 bases, there was a span of 10 bases. The CDR3 totals 15 residues. The germline CDR1 and CDR2 sequences are SGHVS and FQNEAQ. The CDR3 bases are TGTGCCAGCAGCTTAGATGGTGAAGACAATCAGCCCCAGCATTTT. It is translated as CASSLDGEDNQPQHF. The variable domain in full, with the rest retrieved from reference TRBV7-8 and TRBJ1-5, is GAGVSQSPRYKVAKRGQDVALRCDPISGHVSLFWYQQALGQGPEFLTYFQNEAQLDKSGLPSDRFFAERPEGSVSTLKIQRTQQEDSAVYLCASSLDGEDNQPQHFGDGTRLSIL.

The rearrangement uses TRBV30 and TRBJ2-5; TRBD2 matches at 15 bases. Per germline, CDR1 GTSNPN and CDR2 SVGIG (reference sequence). V lost 7 bases and J lost 4; bases outside the gene matches: 7. This CDR3 spans 15 amino acids. DNA for the CDR3: TGTGCCTCGCTACCGGGACTAGCGGGAGGAGAGACCCAGTACTTC. Residues: CASLPGLAGGETQYF.

The V gene is TRBV30, the J gene TRBJ1-4, with D perhaps TRBD1 (6 bases). From germline, CDR1 is GTSNPN and CDR2 SVGIG (reference sequence). V was trimmed by 0 bases and J by 4 bases, leaving 9 bases between them. This CDR3 contains 14 residues. CDR3 in amino acids: CAWSVGTLNEKLFF. DNA of the CDR3: TGTGCCTGGAGTGTAGGGACACTTAATGAAAAACTGTTTTTT.

The CDR3, as DNA: TGTGCCAGCAGCCCAGGAGACGAGCAGTTCTTC. This translates into CASSPGDEQFF. The genes are TRBV11-2 and TRBJ2-1, with no clear D. The ends were cut back, 5 bases at V and 10 bases at J, with 9 bases in the middle. Germline V gives CDR1 SGHAT, CDR2 FQNNGV. This CDR3 spans 11 amino acids.

The chain couples TRBV30 to TRBJ2-3, with 10 bases matching TRBD2. Germline V gene data show CDR1 as GTSNPN and CDR2 as SVGIG (reference sequence). This CDR3 is 13 amino acids long. Trimming removed 2 bases from V and 4 bases from J; junction bases left unmatched: 0. The CDR3 reads CAWSLAGADTQYF. The CDR3 DNA is TGTGCCTGGAGTCTAGCGGGGGCAGATACGCAGTATTTT.

The genes are TRBV29-1 and TRBJ2-7; 12 bases fit TRBD2. The CDR3 is 13 amino acids. The germline V gene has CDR1 SQVTM and CDR2 ANQGSEA. With 6 bases clipped from V and 4 bases from J, the junction kept 4 bases outside the gene matches. Written as DNA, the CDR3 is TGCAGCGTGCGGGGACTAGCGGGTTACGAGCAGTACTTC. As protein: CSVRGLAGYEQYF.

This clone was detected only a few times. The V call is TRBV29-1, the J call TRBJ1-1; no definite D call. CDR3 length equals 12 residues. CDR1 and CDR2 from the germline V gene are SQVTM and ANQGSEA. The V end was cut by 2 bases, the J end by 4 bases, with 8 bases between. CDR3: CSVETGFTEAFF. CDR3 coding DNA: TGCAGCGTTGAAACTGGGTTCACTGAAGCTTTCTTT. Full variable domain (remainder filled in from reference TRBV29-1 and TRBJ1-1): SAVISQKPSRDICQRGTSLTIQCQVDSQVTMMFWYRQQPGQSLTLIATANQGSEATYESGFVIDKFPISRPNLTFSTLTVSNMSPEDSSIYLCSVETGFTEAFFGQGTRLTVV.

This clone has just one count. The chain employs TRBV19 and TRBJ2-7, with 8 bases fitting TRBD2. V lost 3 bases to trimming and J lost 0 bases; unmatched junction nucleotides: 4. The CDR3 extends over 15 amino acids. From germline, CDR1 is LNHDA and CDR2 SQIVND (reference sequence). The chain's CDR3 is CASSIGGRSSYEQYF. Written as DNA, the CDR3 is TGTGCCAGTAGTATCGGCGGGAGGAGCTCCTACGAGCAGTACTTC.

Here the CDR3 DNA reads TGCGCCAGCAGCTTGGGGGGAATTCAGTACTTC. It translates to CASSLGGIQYF. The gene calls are TRBV5-1 and TRBJ2-4, with D unresolved. V was cut by 0 bases and J by 10 bases, with 5 bases left in between. Per germline, CDR1 SGHRS and CDR2 YFSETQ. This CDR3 is built from 11 residues.

The chain couples TRBV18 to TRBJ2-1; D unclear. There are 15 residues in the CDR3. Germline values: CDR1 KGHSH, CDR2 LQKENI. Between the trimmed V and J ends, which lost 5 bases and 0 bases, there was a span of 11 bases. For the CDR3, the DNA is TGTGCCAGCTCAGTAGTATCGAGCTCCTACAATGAGCAGTTCTTC. This sequence encodes CASSVVSSSYNEQFF.

This clone was observed a handful of times. CDR3 amino acids: CAQRGPGRYEQYF. CDR3 DNA sequence: TGTGCCCAACGGGGGCCGGGCCGCTACGAGCAGTACTTC. The chain employs TRBV30 and TRBJ2-7; D might be TRBD1 or TRBD2, each matching 6 bases. Germline CDR1 is GTSNPN and CDR2 is SVGIG (reference sequence). Trimming took off 8 bases at V and 3 bases at J, with 17 bases between the two ends. The CDR3 is made up of 13 amino acids.